The present entry profiles one T cell receptor beta chain with its context. Its target is not known. This entry is derived from a study of blood T cells in healthy people across ages. Study-level results: CMV infection status of these donors was not known.

A sample-barcoded 5' primer and a J-beta primer mix were used in a second PCR of about 7 to 11 cycles. One entry per CDR3 protein results from TCRdb running MiXCR on the 5' RACE reads. The table includes some 890,000 distinct CDR3 sequences, 25% to 35% detected once. There are 16 residues in the CDR3. Germline-derived CDR1 and CDR2 are LGHDT and YNNKEL (reference sequence). V dropped 1 base and J dropped 2 bases, with 15 bases sitting between them. This sample also belongs to another study, concerning T cells of mothers and their children. That paper adds: Second-PCR primer M1S introduced sample barcodes and 2-4 random nucleotides.

The source is a middle-aged woman in good health. Sequencing was performed on blood. The chain recombines TRBV3-1 with TRBJ2-7; D gene unclear. DNA for the CDR3: TGTGCCAGCAGCCAAGGTTTGGGAAAGGGCGCCTACGAGCAGTACTTC. It codes for CASSQGLGKGAYEQYF.